Following are 19 T cell receptor beta chains from one sample sequenced in a study of T cell changes during pregnancy in multiple sclerosis. Clones were sequenced by immunoSEQ multiplex PCR, and TCRdb holds only the in-frame ones, with some missing. The table has about 48,000 clones, 80% to 95% seen once. Sequenced here: CD4+ T cells from peripheral blood mononuclear cells, sampled in the second trimester of pregnancy. The source is a female donor in good health, enrolled as a control in a pregnancy study.

The V and J genes are TRBV28 and TRBJ1-4, with a tentative D call TRBD1 (5 bases). Germline V lookup: CDR1 MDHEN, CDR2 SYDVKM. The CDR3 sequence is 14 residues long. V lost 6 bases and J lost 8, with 16 bases in between. CDR3 nucleotide sequence: TGTGCCAGCAGCCTGGGCGGGGCGACGGAAAAACTGTTTTTT. This codes for CASSLGGATEKLFF. The entire variable domain, with the rest obtained from reference TRBV28 and TRBJ1-4, is as follows: DVKVTQSSRYLVKRTGEKVFLECVQDMDHENMFWYRQDPGLGLRLIYFSYDVKMKEKGDIPEGYSVSREKKERFSLILESASTNQTSMYLCASSLGGATEKLFFGSGTQLSVL.

The chain joins TRBV29-1 to TRBJ2-1; a weak D match, TRBD2 (5 bases). V lost 8 bases to trimming and J lost 2 bases, with 19 bases between them. The germline V gene has CDR1 SQVTM and CDR2 ANQGSEA. CDR3 length: 15 residues. CDR3 DNA sequence: TGCAGCATGCTTCAAGGACTCAAACCCTACAATGAGCAGTTCTTC. It specifies CSMLQGLKPYNEQFF.

This chain joins TRBV7-8 and TRBJ2-1; TRBD2 agrees at 7 bases. The CDR3 length is 18 residues. V shed 3 bases, J shed 9 bases, and the junction held 20 bases outside the gene matches. The germline CDR1 and CDR2 sequences are SGHVS and FQNEAQ. CDR3 DNA: TGTGCCAGCAGCTTCCCTTTTATGGCGGGAGAAGATAAGGGTGAGCAGTTCTTC. This translates into CASSFPFMAGEDKGEQFF.

The chain links TRBV6-4 to TRBJ1-4; D is ambiguous. CDR3 length: 14 residues. Trimming removed 6 bases at V and 0 bases at J, with 8 bases between. Per germline, CDR1 MRHNA and CDR2 SNTAGT. CDR3 DNA sequence: TGTGCCAGCAGGTCGACTGCAACTAATGAAAAACTGTTTTTT. This gives the protein CASRSTATNEKLFF.

This chain connects TRBV19 to TRBJ2-5; 9 nucleotides agree with TRBD1. Trimming cost V 4 bases and J 1 base; bases outside gene matches: 10. CDR1 is LNHDA and CDR2 is SQIVND in the germline V gene (reference sequence). The CDR3 is 17 residues long. CDR3 amino acids: CASSTTVGTGIQETQYF. The CDR3 DNA follows: TGTGCCAGTAGTACGACCGTAGGGACAGGGATCCAAGAGACCCAGTACTTC.

The CDR3 is CASSLGLAGGRDTQYF. The DNA for the CDR3 is TGTGCCAGCAGTTTAGGGCTAGCGGGAGGTCGAGATACGCAGTATTTT. The chain uses TRBV28 and TRBJ2-3, with 11 bases matching TRBD2. V lost 2 bases to trimming and J lost 5 bases; unmatched junction nucleotides: 6. The length of the CDR3 is 16 residues. CDR1 and CDR2 from the germline V gene are MDHEN and SYDVKM.

V usage is TRBV10-3 and J usage is TRBJ1-5, with 8 positions matching TRBD1. CDR3 length: 16 residues. V shed 0 bases, J shed 6 bases, and the junction held 7 bases outside the gene matches. The germline V gene has CDR1 ENHRY and CDR2 SYGVKD. In nucleotides, the CDR3 is TGTGCCATCAGTGAGTCGACCAGGGGGCCAGGTCAGCCCCAGCATTTT. Its translation is CAISESTRGPGQPQHF.

The chain carries TRBV6-5 and TRBJ1-1, with D possibly being TRBD1 (5 bases). The germline V gene encodes CDR1 MNHEY and CDR2 SVGAGI. V was cut by 7 bases and J by 6 bases, with 15 bases left in between. This CDR3 region has 13 residues. The DNA of the CDR3 is TGTGCCAGCACCAACGGGAGGGACGCTGAAGCTTTCTTT. Translation: CASTNGRDAEAFF.

The genes are TRBV5-1 and TRBJ2-7; TRBD1 agrees at 9 bases. V was clipped by 1 base and J by 4 bases; unmatched bases: 3. Germline CDR1 and CDR2: SGHRS and YFSETQ. This CDR3 comprises 14 residues. The CDR3 bases are TGCGCCAGCAGCTTGCCGGGACAGGGATACGAGCAGTACTTC. Amino acids: CASSLPGQGYEQYF.

This chain uses TRBV5-1 with TRBJ1-2, with 9 bases identical to TRBD1. With 5 bases clipped from V and 8 bases from J, the junction kept 10 bases outside the gene matches. Germline-derived CDR1 and CDR2 are SGHRS and YFSETQ. CDR3 size: 14 residues. CDR3 DNA: TGCGCCAGCAGTCCCGGGACAGGGTATGGCGGCTACACCTTC. It translates to CASSPGTGYGGYTF.

This sequence joins TRBV5-4 and TRBJ2-3, with TRBD2 matching 13 bases. Trimming took 4 bases from V and 3 from J; bases not matched to a gene: 5. Looked up from germline, CDR1 is SGHNT and CDR2 is YYREEE (reference sequence). There are 16 residues in the CDR3. For the CDR3, the DNA is TGTGCCAGCAGCGCCCGGACTAGCGGGGGAACAGATACGCAGTATTTT. Encoded protein: CASSARTSGGTDTQYF.

The chain links TRBV6-5 to TRBJ1-1; D gene uncertain. This CDR3 is built from 13 residues. Germline CDR1 reads MNHEY; CDR2 reads SVGAGI. V dropped 5 bases and J dropped 0 bases, with 7 bases sitting between them. For the CDR3, the DNA is TGTGCCAGCAGTAAACTAGTGAACACTGAAGCTTTCTTT. This codes for CASSKLVNTEAFF.

The chain carries TRBV19 and TRBJ2-2, with a tentative D call TRBD2 (6 bases). With 7 bases removed from V and 1 base from J, the gap between germline ends came to 10 bases. From germline, CDR1 is LNHDA and CDR2 SQIVND (reference sequence). The CDR3 length is 14 residues. The CDR3: CASTLSGNTGELFF. The CDR3 bases are TGTGCCAGTACCCTTAGCGGGAACACCGGGGAGCTGTTTTTT.

V usage is TRBV7-9 and J usage is TRBJ2-3; possible D gene TRBD2, 5 bases. CDR1 and CDR2 (germline): SEHNR, FQNEAQ (reference sequence). V lost 5 bases to trimming and J lost 2 bases, with 20 bases between them. This CDR3 is built from 17 residues. CDR3 DNA: TGTGCCAGCAGCCCCCCACCTTACGAGCGGTTCACAGATACGCAGTATTTT. It specifies CASSPPPYERFTDTQYF.

This sequence joins TRBV4-1 and TRBJ2-1; 9 bases map to TRBD1. The germline CDR1 and CDR2 sequences are MGHRA and YSYEKL. The CDR3 extends over 16 amino acids. J gave up 6 bases and V 2 bases, and 8 bases lay outside the gene matches. The CDR3 spells CASSQPDRGNSNEQFF. The CDR3 region has the DNA TGCGCCAGCAGCCAACCGGACAGGGGCAATAGCAATGAGCAGTTCTTC.

This chain links TRBV4-2 with TRBJ2-4; 13 nucleotides match TRBD2. The CDR3 sequence is 16 residues long. The germline V gene has CDR1 LGHNA and CDR2 YNFKEQ. With 4 bases clipped from V and 5 bases from J, the junction kept 5 bases outside the gene matches. CDR3 sequence reads: CASSLELAGGENIQYF. Here the CDR3 DNA reads TGTGCCAGCAGCCTCGAACTAGCGGGAGGGGAAAACATTCAGTACTTC.

The chain couples TRBV15 to TRBJ2-7, with D possibly being TRBD1 (6 bases). The CDR3 is 14 amino acids. V gave up 1 base and J gave up 4 bases, with 11 bases separating them. Germline V gene data show CDR1 as LNHNV and CDR2 as YYDKDF (reference sequence). The CDR3 reads CATSRGNRVYEQYF. The CDR3 nucleotides are TGTGCCACCAGCAGAGGAAACAGGGTGTACGAGCAGTACTTC.

The rearrangement links TRBV6-1 to TRBJ1-2; 7 bases agree with TRBD1. Trimming removed 7 bases from V and 8 bases from J; junction bases left unmatched: 13. This CDR3 comprises 14 residues. Germline V gene sequence: CDR1 MNHNS, CDR2 SASEGT. The CDR3 DNA is TGTGCCAGCAATAGAGAGACAGGGACCAACGGCTACACCTTC. It codes for CASNRETGTNGYTF.

This chain joins TRBV19 and TRBJ1-2; no reliable D call. Per the germline V gene, CDR1 is LNHDA and CDR2 is SQIVND (reference sequence). V lost 4 bases and J 2 bases, leaving 5 bases between the germline ends. The CDR3 sequence is 12 residues long. The CDR3 DNA reads as TGTGCCAGTAGTAACCAGAACTATGGCTACACCTTC. It translates to CASSNQNYGYTF.